The clone carrying this T cell receptor (beta chain) has just a few counts. Its antigen is undetermined. The sample belongs to a study of T-cell reconstitution after alpha-beta-depleted transplantation in children. Study conclusions and caveats: Newly generated T cells supplied most T-cell counts and diversity one year post-transplant. About two months after transplant, alpha-beta T cells reportedly came from several hundred expanded graft clones. Surviving recipient T cells and thymic progenitors produced the high day-60 TCRbeta diversity seen in some patients.

The CDR3 covers 13 residues. With V trimmed by 4 bases and J by 4 bases, 4 bases remained unmatched. In germline, CDR1 is DFQATT, CDR2 SNEGSKA (reference sequence). Using unique molecular identifiers, the investigators prepared the TCRbeta library. TCRdb reprocessed the PCR reads via MiXCR and lists one record per CDR3 protein. This sample yields 440,000 or so distinct CDR3 sequences, of which 43% are seen a single time; approximately 30% belongs to the top ten. This clonotype originated in a girl aged 2 to 10 with aplastic anemia, due to receive a stem cell transplant. The sequencing used PBMCs, collected before TCRalphabeta/CD19-depleted stem cell transplant. The chain combines TRBV20-1 with TRBJ1-5, with 7 bases matching TRBD1. The CDR3, as DNA: TGCAGTGCTAAGGGGGACAGTAATCAGCCCCAGCATTTT. As protein: CSAKGDSNQPQHF.